Listed here are 13 T cell receptor beta chains from one sample, sequenced in a study of shared clonotypes between healthy human individuals. The repertoire was sequenced with immunoSEQ multiplex PCR; TCRdb's copy has only in-frame clones and lacks some. The sample consists of 90,000 to 120,000 clones, over 65% of them appearing once. The specimen was memory CD8+ T cells sorted from blood. The subset is: CD45RO+ cells pooled with CCR7-negative TemRA cells. Receptors originate from a woman in her 30s in good health.

J is TRBJ2-7 and V is TRBV7-2; the match to TRBD1 covers 9 bases. Germline-derived CDR1 and CDR2 are SGHTA and FQGNSA. The CDR3 loop spans 13 amino acids. Trimming took 4 bases from V and 6 from J; bases not matched to a gene: 4. The chain's CDR3 is CASSSGTGLEQYF. CDR3 sequence (DNA): TGTGCCAGCAGCTCCGGGACAGGGCTCGAGCAGTACTTC. Complete variable domain (other parts from reference TRBV7-2 and TRBJ2-7): GAGVSQSPSNKVTEKGKDVELRCDPISGHTALYWYRQSLGQGLEFLIYFQGNSAPDKSGLPSDRFSAERTGGSVSTLTIQRTQQEDSAVYLCASSSGTGLEQYFGPGTRLTVT.

The chain recombines TRBV15 with TRBJ1-5, with D hard to call. There are 16 residues in the CDR3. Germline values: CDR1 LNHNV, CDR2 YYDKDF (reference sequence). Trimming removed 1 base at V and 4 bases at J, with 14 bases between. CDR3 bases: TGTGCCACCAGCAGAGCTGGACTGTCCACAAATCAGCCCCAGCATTTT. It encodes CATSRAGLSTNQPQHF.

The rearrangement uses TRBV12-1 and TRBJ2-5; the DNA was not used to check the table's D call, TRBD1. TRBV12-1 is a pseudogene locus. CDR3 length equals 12 residues. The CDR3 bases are TGTGCCAGCAGCCCCGGGACAGGGACTTGGTACTTC. Protein sequence: CASSPGTGTWYF.

Concerning this clone itself: With only one base between it and a far larger clone, this is likely a read error. Within the sample, other DNA sequences also encode this same CDR3. Written as DNA, the CDR3 is TGTGCCAGCAGCCAGGGACTAGCGGGCTCCTACGAGCAGTACTTC. Its protein product is CASSQGLAGSYEQYF. The chain joins TRBV4-1 to TRBJ2-7; 12 bases map to TRBD2. CDR3 size: 15 residues. Germline assignment: CDR1 MGHRA and CDR2 YSYEKL.

The V and J genes are TRBV29-1 and TRBJ1-1; no definite D call. The V gene's germline CDR1 is SQVTM and CDR2 ANQGSEA. The CDR3 covers 11 residues. V was pared by 7 bases and J by 0 bases, with 6 bases between. CDR3 residues: CSAELNTEAFF. In DNA form, the CDR3 reads TGCAGCGCAGAGTTGAACACTGAAGCTTTCTTT.

Of note for this clone: Other DNA sequences of this sample code for an identical CDR3. The J gene is TRBJ2-1, the V gene TRBV27; 9 bases align to TRBD2. Per the germline V gene, CDR1 is MNHEY and CDR2 is SMNVEV (reference sequence). J was trimmed by 1 base and V by 6 bases; bases with no gene match: 4. The CDR3 has 15 residues. CDR3 sequence reads: CASSQTSGSYNEQFF. The CDR3 DNA sequence: TGTGCCAGCAGCCAGACTAGCGGTTCCTACAATGAGCAGTTCTTC.

CDR3 sequence (DNA): TGTGCCAGCAGCTTAGCAGGTTCCTATGGCTACACCTTC. It encodes CASSLAGSYGYTF. This chain joins TRBV11-2 and TRBJ1-2; D not resolved. The CDR3 is made up of 13 amino acids. V gave up 1 base and J gave up 4 bases, with 7 bases separating them. CDR1 is SGHAT and CDR2 is FQNNGV in the germline V gene.

This clone was detected many times. The chain joins TRBV4-2 to TRBJ2-1, with D perhaps TRBD2 (5 bases). The V end was cut by 4 bases, the J end by 4 bases, with 20 bases between. Germline lookup yields CDR1 LGHNA and CDR2 YNFKEQ. CDR3 length equals 17 residues. CDR3 sequence: CASSPEASLAGYNEQFF. CDR3 nucleotides: TGTGCCAGCAGCCCCGAGGCGAGCCTAGCAGGATACAATGAGCAGTTCTTC.

There are a few counts of this clone. This chain uses TRBV5-1 with TRBJ2-1, with D perhaps TRBD1 (6 bases). Germline V gives CDR1 SGHRS, CDR2 YFSETQ. The V end lost 5 bases, the J end lost 0 bases, and 12 bases lay between the germline ends. The CDR3 is 15 residues long. This CDR3 reads CASSPTGSSYNEQFF. For the CDR3, the DNA is TGCGCCAGCAGTCCAACAGGGAGCTCCTACAATGAGCAGTTCTTC.

This clone has a single count. One base away lies a much larger clone, so this may be a sequencing read error. The chain recombines TRBV11-2 with TRBJ2-1; D is uncertain. With 0 bases removed from V and 4 bases from J, the gap between germline ends came to 4 bases. Germline values: CDR1 SGHAT, CDR2 FQNNGV. The CDR3 contains 13 residues. In DNA, the CDR3 is TGTGCCAGCAGCTTAGAACGGTACAATGAGCAGTTCTTC. Amino acid sequence: CASSLERYNEQFF.

V usage is TRBV28 and J usage is TRBJ1-4, with D possibly matching TRBD1 (5 bases). Germline CDR1 is MDHEN and CDR2 is SYDVKM. The CDR3 runs 14 residues. Trimming stripped 2 bases from V and 11 bases from J, with 15 bases between. CDR3 coding DNA: TGTGCCAGCAGTTTAAAGGGGTTAGATTGGAAACTGTTTTTT. Encoded protein: CASSLKGLDWKLFF.

The chain joins TRBV7-9 to TRBJ2-3; D tentatively fits TRBD1 or TRBD2 (7 bases each). V lost 5 bases and J 5 bases, leaving 14 bases between the germline ends. Germline V lookup: CDR1 SEHNR, CDR2 FQNEAQ (reference sequence). This CDR3 is built from 14 residues. The CDR3 loop reads CASSVRGEGDTQYF. CDR3 DNA sequence: TGTGCCAGCAGCGTCAGGGGGGAGGGAGATACGCAGTATTTT.

The chain links TRBV10-3 to TRBJ2-7; D is perhaps TRBD2 (6 bases). CDR1 ENHRY and CDR2 SYGVKD come from the germline V gene. The CDR3 loop spans 14 amino acids. Trimming cost V 3 bases and J 1 base, with 10 bases left between them. The CDR3 sequence: CAISDERVSYEQYF. CDR3 coding DNA: TGTGCCATCAGTGATGAGCGGGTGTCCTACGAGCAGTACTTC.